This entry describes one TCR beta chain. The data were obtained in a study of sequential checkpoint blockade in melanoma. Turning to the study itself: Arm A got nivolumab then ipilimumab; arm B the reverse, 1:1. About two dozen patients had tumor biopsies before treatment and at week 13. TCRβ was sequenced from DNA of under 100 pretreatment tumors.

The treatment was: randomized to nivolumab then ipilimumab (arm A) or the reverse (arm B). The V and J ends lost 11 bases and 0 bases, in that order; junction bases with no gene match: 6. Germline-derived CDR1 and CDR2 are MNHGY and SAAAGT. This CDR3 comprises 13 residues. Using immunoSEQ multiplex PCR, the repertoire was profiled, and TCRdb retains in-frame clones only, with some absent. This repertoire shows roughly 20,000 clones, 26% found once; its top ten account for around 7.2%. This chain joins TRBV6-8 and TRBJ1-2, with 7 nucleotides matching TRBD1. This clonotype originated in a human donor with melanoma. Sequencing used tumor tissue (inferred from file names), obtained from a patient given nivolumab and ipilimumab in sequence. The CDR3 sequence: CASRQGTNYGYTF. The CDR3 nucleotides read TGTGCCTCACGACAGGGAACTAACTATGGCTACACCTTC.